The rows below give T cell receptor beta chains drawn from one sample of a study of blood T cell repertoires in COVID-19. The method was immunoSEQ multiplex PCR; TCRdb's version includes in-frame clones alone and lacks a portion of them. The sample has more than 200,000 clones; roughly 90% are singletons. The source material was peripheral blood. These receptor sequences come from a man aged 30 to 39 with active or convalescent COVID-19. Both conserved end residues are part of each CDR3. D genes are given only for firm matches. Rows give clone size only sometimes, using once, few, many, or a class for an expanded clone.

j_call | v_call | clone_size | d_call | cdr3_length | cdr3_nt | cdr3_aa
TRBJ1-2 | TRBV3-1/TRBV3-2 | - | TRBD1 | 15 | TGTGCCAGCAGCCAAGATCTCAGGGGGGACTATGGCTACACCTTC | CASSQDLRGDYGYTF
TRBJ2-7 | TRBV6-5 | - | TRBD2 | 15 | TGTGCCAGCAGTTACTCCCGGACTAGCGGGTACCCCCAGTACTTC | CASSYSRTSGYPQYF
TRBJ2-5 | TRBV7-2 | - | - | 15 | TGTGCCAGCAGCTTAGATGGTAGGAGGGGGCGAACCCAGTACTTC | CASSLDGRRGRTQYF
TRBJ2-2 | TRBV9 | - | - | 15 | TGTGCCAGCAGCCTTCTAGACAGACCTACCGGGGAGCTGTTTTTT | CASSLLDRPTGELFF
TRBJ1-6 | TRBV12-3/TRBV12-4 | - | - | 13 | TGTGCCAGCAGTGCGGTGGGGCGTTCACCCCTCCACTTT | CASSAVGRSPLHF
TRBJ1-4 | TRBV7-9 | - | - | 12 | TGTGCCAGCAGCTTAGAACGGTCAAAACTGTTTTTT | CASSLERSKLFF
TRBJ2-2 | TRBV6-5 | - | - | 14 | TGTGCCAGCAGACTCCGGGGGAACACCGGGGAGCTGTTTTTT | CASRLRGNTGELFF
TRBJ1-2 | TRBV7-9 | - | TRBD1 | 15 | TGTGCCAGCAGCTACCTACAGGGGAAAGACTATGGCTACACCTTC | CASSYLQGKDYGYTF
TRBJ2-3 | TRBV19 | few | TRBD2 | 15 | TGTGCCAGTAGTAGCGGGGGGAATAGTGCGGATACGCAGTATTTT | CASSSGGNSADTQYF
TRBJ2-1 | TRBV5-4 | once | TRBD2 | 14 | TGTGCCAGCACCTTCCAGCGGGGGGAGCGCGAGCAGTTCTTC | CASTFQRGEREQFF
TRBJ1-3 | TRBV19 | - | - | 13 | TGTGCCAGTAGTATGCAGGCTGGAAACACCATATATTTT | CASSMQAGNTIYF
TRBJ2-1 | TRBV27 | few | TRBD2 | 12 | TGTGCCAGCAGTTTTTTAGGGACTAAGGAGTTCTTC | CASSFLGTKEFF
TRBJ2-7 | TRBV29-1 | few | - | 16 | TGCAGCGTTGAAGTGCCAGGGTGGGGAACGGTCTACGAGCAGTACTTC | CSVEVPGWGTVYEQYF
TRBJ2-5 | TRBV9 | - | - | 14 | TGTGCCAGCAGCGTGTATCCCAAGGGGGAGACCCAGTACTTC | CASSVYPKGETQYF
TRBJ1-5 | TRBV7-9 | - | TRBD1 | 14 | TGTGCCAGCAGCGGGCTAGGGACAGGGGAGACCCAGCATTTT | CASSGLGTGETQHF
TRBJ2-3 | TRBV4-1 | - | TRBD2 | 17 | TGCGCCAGCAGCCAATATAGCGGGGGGGCCAGCACAGATACGCAGTATTTT | CASSQYSGGASTDTQYF
TRBJ1-5 | TRBV19 | - | TRBD1 | 17 | TGTGCCAGTAGGGACCACAGGGGTGTCTTTCGAGATCAGCCCCAGCATTTT | CASRDHRGVFRDQPQHF
TRBJ1-4 | TRBV7-9 | - | - | 17 | TGTGCCAGCAGTTCGCCCTCAGGCGACCCAACTAATGAAAAACTGTTTTTT | CASSSPSGDPTNEKLFF
TRBJ1-3 | TRBV7-2 | - | - | 13 | TGTGCCAGCAGCTTAGGCGCGGGAAACACCATATATTTT | CASSLGAGNTIYF
TRBJ2-7 | TRBV10-3 | - | - | 12 | TGTGCCATCAGTGAGGCGACTAGTGAGCAGTACTTC | CAISEATSEQYF
TRBJ2-3 | TRBV19 | - | TRBD1 | 18 | TGTGCCAGTAGTAGCGGGTTTCGAACCGGGACAGGGCGAGATACGCAGTATTTT | CASSSGFRTGTGRDTQYF
TRBJ1-2 | TRBV5-1 | - | - | 15 | TGCGCCAGCAGCTTGGTGCCAGGGAATTTCTATGGCTACACCTTC | CASSLVPGNFYGYTF
TRBJ2-7 | TRBV27 | - | - | 11 | TGTGCCAGCGGACAGACCTACGAGCAGTACTTC | CASGQTYEQYF
TRBJ1-3 | TRBV25-1 | - | - | 16 | TGTGCCAGCAGTGACTTAACAGGGTTTGGCGGAGACACCATATATTTT | CASSDLTGFGGDTIYF
TRBJ1-6 | TRBV5-1 | - | - | 14 | TGCGCCAGCGGACCGGGACGGGAGAATTCACCCCTCCACTTT | CASGPGRENSPLHF
TRBJ2-4 | TRBV12-5 | - | TRBD2 | 18 | TGTGCTAGTGGTTTGGTAAACTCGCTAGCGGGGGGCAGAAACATTCAGTACTTC | CASGLVNSLAGGRNIQYF
TRBJ1-5 | TRBV19 | once | - | 12 | TGTGCCAGTAGTATCGGTTGGCAGCCCCAGCATTTT | CASSIGWQPQHF
TRBJ1-1 | TRBV7-2 | - | - | 14 | TGTGCCAGCAGCTTTCTCGTTTCGAACACTGAAGCTTTCTTT | CASSFLVSNTEAFF
TRBJ1-4 | TRBV19 | - | - | 16 | TGTGCCAGTAGCGAGTTCAGGAAGTCAAGCTATGAAAAACTGTTTTTT | CASSEFRKSSYEKLFF
TRBJ1-4 | TRBV11-2 | - | TRBD1 | 15 | TGTGCCAGCAAGATGACAGGGGGCACTAATGAAAAACTGTTTTTT | CASKMTGGTNEKLFF
TRBJ1-5 | TRBV6-6 | - | TRBD1 | 15 | TGTGCCAGCAGTACACCGGGACAGGGCAATCAGCCCCAGCATTTT | CASSTPGQGNQPQHF
TRBJ1-4 | TRBV9 | - | TRBD1 | 16 | TGTGCCAGCAGCACGGGACAGGGTTCCACTAATGAAAAACTGTTTTTT | CASSTGQGSTNEKLFF
TRBJ1-1 | TRBV14 | - | TRBD1 | 17 | TGTGCCAGCAGCTACGGACAGGCTTTTATGGACGACACTGAAGCTTTCTTT | CASSYGQAFMDDTEAFF
TRBJ2-7 | TRBV9 | - | - | 14 | TGTGCCAGCAGCGTAGATCCGGAGACCTACGAGCAGTACTTC | CASSVDPETYEQYF
TRBJ1-3 | TRBV19 | - | - | 12 | TGTGCCAGTAGCGCGCGGGAAAACACCATATATTTT | CASSARENTIYF
TRBJ2-1 | TRBV11-2 | - | TRBD2 | 15 | TGTGCCAGCAGTTCTAGCGGGGGGGGTTACAATGAGCAGTTCTTC | CASSSSGGGYNEQFF
TRBJ2-7 | TRBV5-1 | - | - | 15 | TGCGCCAGCAGCTTACACTTCAGGGTTTCGTACGAGCAGTACTTC | CASSLHFRVSYEQYF
TRBJ2-4 | TRBV7-8 | - | - | 16 | TGTGCCAGCAGCTTAGGCAAGGGAGTAGCCAAAAACATTCAGTACTTC | CASSLGKGVAKNIQYF
TRBJ2-1 | TRBV18 | - | TRBD1 | 12 | TGTGCCACCGGACAGGGTGGCAATGAGCAGTTCTTC | CATGQGGNEQFF
TRBJ2-1 | TRBV6-4 | - | - | 15 | TGTGCCAGCAGTATAGACATTGGGTCCTACAATGAGCAGTTCTTC | CASSIDIGSYNEQFF
TRBJ1-4 | TRBV5-1 | - | - | 15 | TGCGCCAGCAGCTTGTCAAGGGGTACGGAGGGAAAACTGTTTTTT | CASSLSRGTEGKLFF
TRBJ1-1 | TRBV4-3 | - | TRBD1 | 13 | TGCGCCAGTAGGGGACAGTCGAACACTGAAGCTTTCTTT | CASRGQSNTEAFF
TRBJ1-6 | TRBV18 | few | TRBD1 | 15 | TGTGCCAGCTCACCCCGGGACAGGGTTTATTCACCCCTCCACTTT | CASSPRDRVYSPLHF
TRBJ2-3 | TRBV7-2 | - | TRBD2 | 15 | TGTGCCAGCAGCGATACTAGCGCGGCTGGAGATACGCAGTATTTT | CASSDTSAAGDTQYF
TRBJ1-4 | TRBV30 | - | - | 15 | TGTGCCTGGAGTGTGGTTCGGGGGACTAATGAAAAACTGTTTTTT | CAWSVVRGTNEKLFF
TRBJ2-1 | TRBV24-1 | - | TRBD1 | 15 | TGTGCCACCAGTGATTTCCAGACAGGGGGGAATGAGCAGTTCTTC | CATSDFQTGGNEQFF
TRBJ1-1 | TRBV19 | - | - | 14 | TGTGCCAGTAGCGAGACAGGATCCCACACTGAAGCTTTCTTT | CASSETGSHTEAFF
TRBJ2-1 | TRBV5-6 | - | - | 16 | TGTGCCAGCAGCGATACTACAGGGTCCTCCTACAATGAGCAGTTCTTC | CASSDTTGSSYNEQFF
TRBJ2-7 | TRBV5-1 | - | - | 13 | TGCGCCAGCAGCTTGGACAGGGCGTACGAGCAGTACTTC | CASSLDRAYEQYF
TRBJ2-4 | TRBV7-2 | - | - | 13 | TGTGCCAGCAGCTTAGAGTGGGCAAACATTCAGTACTTC | CASSLEWANIQYF
TRBJ2-7 | TRBV19 | - | - | 15 | TGTGCCAGTAGGCTACCCCCAGGAGGATGGTACGAGCAGTACTTC | CASRLPPGGWYEQYF
TRBJ1-1 | TRBV6-5 | - | - | 15 | TGTGCCAGCAGCCTTCGTTGGACAGCGAACACTGAAGCTTTCTTT | CASSLRWTANTEAFF
TRBJ2-7 | TRBV4-1 | few | - | 13 | TGCGCCAGCAGCCTGGCTCCATCCTACGAGCAGTACTTC | CASSLAPSYEQYF